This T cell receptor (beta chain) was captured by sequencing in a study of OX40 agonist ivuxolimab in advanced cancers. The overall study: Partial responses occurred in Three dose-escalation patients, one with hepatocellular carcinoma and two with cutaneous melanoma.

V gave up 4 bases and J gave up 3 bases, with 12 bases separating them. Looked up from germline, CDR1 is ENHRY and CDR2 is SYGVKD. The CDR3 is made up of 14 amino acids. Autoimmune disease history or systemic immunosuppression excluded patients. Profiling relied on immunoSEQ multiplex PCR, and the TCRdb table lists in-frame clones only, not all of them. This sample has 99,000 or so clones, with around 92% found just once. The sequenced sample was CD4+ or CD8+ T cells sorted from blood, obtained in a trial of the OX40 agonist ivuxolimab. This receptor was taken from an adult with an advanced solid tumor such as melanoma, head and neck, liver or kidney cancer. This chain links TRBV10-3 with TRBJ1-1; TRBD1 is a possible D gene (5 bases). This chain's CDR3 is CAISAPGHYTEAFF. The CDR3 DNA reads TGTGCCATCAGTGCCCCCGGACACTACACTGAAGCTTTCTTT.